This T cell receptor (beta chain) was identified in a study of Ad26.COV2.S vaccination and SARS-CoV-2 variants. TCRdb keeps only in-frame clones here, not all; method: immunoSEQ multiplex PCR. The data show 150,000 to 200,000 clones, approximately 88% seen once. The CDR3 contains 14 residues. Germline loops: CDR1 LNHDA, CDR2 SQIVND (reference sequence). Between the trimmed V and J ends, which lost 5 bases and 6 bases, there was a span of 16 bases. The receptor was derived from a human donor who had recovered from COVID-19. The rearrangement links TRBV19 to TRBJ1-2, with no clear D. This material consisted of peripheral blood, taken after recovery from COVID-19. CDR3 sequence reads: CASSSLEPGDGYTF. As DNA, the CDR3 is TGTGCCAGTAGTTCTCTTGAGCCTGGAGATGGCTACACCTTC.